This T cell receptor (beta chain) was recorded in a study of cytomegalovirus exposure and HLA in healthy donors. The study's findings and limits: Apart from CMV serostatus, no immune exposure information was available.

On this clone itself: Its cognate antigen is unknown.

Germline CDR1 is SEHNR and CDR2 is FQNEAQ (reference sequence). The V gene end was trimmed by 5 bases and the J gene end by 3 bases; junction bases not matched to a gene: 6. The CDR3 sequence is 15 residues long. In the PCR, 60 Vbeta and 13 Jbeta primers were used. The assay was immunoSEQ multiplex PCR, and TCRdb's table has in-frame clones only and misses some. The profile shows 250,000 to 350,000 clones, 86% of them singletons. The chain has TRBV7-9 and TRBJ2-1, with 8 nucleotides matching TRBD2. The specimen sequenced was PBMCs. This TCR was recovered from a man aged 35 to 55 in good health and CMV-seropositive. For the CDR3, the DNA is TGTGCCAGCAGCAGTAGCGGGATAGGCTACAATGAGCAGTTCTTC. Its protein is CASSSSGIGYNEQFF.